The subject of this entry is one TCR beta chain. There is no known antigen for this receptor. No qualities accompany the bases; no much larger clone lies one base away. This sample stems from a study of blood T cell repertoires in COVID-19 (dated by TCRdb to the early 2020s). Study-level background: Collaborator samples came from the United States, Italy and Spain and covered acute and convalescent phases of COVID-19. HLA class I and class II types, where available, came from metadata supplied by the sample provider rather than from assay-based typing. The repertoires were released in a freely available public database meant as a resource for research on the immune response to SARS-CoV-2. The prospective study material was composed of cDNA or gDNA derived from T cells, B-cell-depleted T cells, or PBMCs. The samples were drawn from the first 160 participants of the ongoing ImmuneRACE study and from 1,254 subjects provided by 6 global collaborators. Nearly every sample came with metadata listing a de-identified subject ID, COVID-19 status, age in years and sex. Subjects who had been exposed to COVID-19, were actively infected with it, or had recovered from it provided the deeply sampled blood TCRbeta repertoires that made up the dataset. Study-wide conclusions, independent of this receptor: Clinical and demographic metadata were provided uncurated, with the amount varying by source and participant.

The immunoSEQ Assay, a bias-controlled multiplex PCR, was used to amplify TCRbeta CDR3 regions from genomic DNA. On the authors' methods: The number of nucleated cells in each sample was estimated from the amplification of reference gene primers within the assay. Sequence reads were collapsed and filtered to measure the absolute abundance of every unique TCRbeta CDR3 rearrangement. For each sample, productive Simpson clonality was calculated as the square root of Simpson's diversity index over productive rearrangements. What TCRdb holds here is the immuneACCESS table cut down to in-frame rearrangements. Part of the clones is not present; checked against another copy, under half of the missing clones reflect an unresolved V gene, and the others are unexplained. V, J and clone size are taken as reported in that table, and D and trimming were inferred from the DNA itself. Here the sample has about 71,000 clones; more than 75% occur a single time. The top ten clones comprise roughly 13% of the sample.

The collaborating institutions used their own protocols to collect whole blood in K2EDTA tubes. Collaborator samples were shipped for TCRbeta analysis as frozen whole blood, isolated PBMCs, or DNA extracted from either sample type. The CDR3 covers 14 residues, taking in both the cysteine and the phenylalanine. The retained sequence is limited to the CDR3, 42 bases, with the frame set at the first base. The germline V gene gives CDR1 as SGHRS and CDR2 as YFSETQ. Germline trimming amounts to 4 bases on V and 5 bases on J, with 8 as the count of junction bases outside the gene matches. This clonotype was sampled from a woman aged 80 or over with acute or convalescent COVID-19. Material: peripheral blood. The V gene is TRBV5-1 and the J gene is TRBJ2-7; 8 of the junction bases match TRBD1. This receptor carries the CDR3 CASSPRQGFNEQYF. The nucleotides read TGCGCCAGCAGCCCACGACAGGGGTTCAACGAGCAGTACTTC. The full variable domain, completed from the reference TRBV5-1 and TRBJ2-7 proteins outside the CDR3, reads KAGVTQTPRYLIKTRGQQVTLSCSPISGHRSVSWYQQTPGQGLQFLFEYFSETQRNKGNFPGRFSGRQFSNSRSEMNVSTLELGDSALYLCASSPRQGFNEQYFGPGTRLTVT.